This entry lists 27 T cell receptor beta chains sequenced from one sample in a study of blood T cell repertoires in COVID-19. TCRdb keeps only in-frame clones here, not all; method: immunoSEQ multiplex PCR. Found here are about 150,000 clones, 75% to 90% of them singletons; the top ten hold about 15%. The sample taken for sequencing was peripheral blood. These receptors originate from a woman between 40 and 50 years old with acute or convalescent COVID-19.

The chain links TRBV11-2 to TRBJ2-7; 9 bases match TRBD2. There are 14 residues in the CDR3. Germline CDR1 and CDR2: SGHAT and FQNNGV. The V and J ends lost 3 bases and 6 bases, in that order; junction bases with no gene match: 6. CDR3 DNA: TGTGCCAGCAGCTTGAAGGTTAGCGGGGGCGAGCAGTACTTC. Protein sequence: CASSLKVSGGEQYF.

The gene calls are TRBV7-3 and TRBJ1-1; D unclear. The CDR3 is 13 amino acids. Germline CDR1 reads SGHTA; CDR2 reads FQGTGA. V dropped 2 bases and J dropped 0 bases, with 4 bases sitting between them. The CDR3 region has the DNA TGTGCCAGCAGCTTACAGGTGAACACTGAAGCTTTCTTT. As protein: CASSLQVNTEAFF.

The rearrangement links TRBV7-9 to TRBJ2-7, with TRBD2 identical over 8 bases. After removal of 5 bases from V and 3 bases from J, the junction contained 18 bases not matched to a gene. The length of the CDR3 is 18 residues. Germline V gives CDR1 SEHNR, CDR2 FQNEAQ (reference sequence). The CDR3: CASSPRPGTREVGYEQYF. The CDR3, as DNA: TGTGCCAGCAGCCCCCGTCCCGGGACTAGGGAAGTCGGCTACGAGCAGTACTTC. Combining the CDR3 with reference TRBV7-9 and TRBJ2-7 gives the whole variable domain DTGVSQNPRHKITKRGQNVTFRCDPISEHNRLYWYRQTLGQGPEFLTYFQNEAQLEKSRLLSDRFSAERPKGSFSTLEIQRTEQGDSAMYLCASSPRPGTREVGYEQYFGPGTRLTVT.

J is TRBJ2-1 and V is TRBV25-1; D is perhaps TRBD2 (6 bases). V was cut by 9 bases and J by 8 bases, with 17 bases left in between. CDR1 MGHDK and CDR2 SYGVNS come from the germline V gene. The CDR3 has 13 amino acids. The CDR3: CASRGLGRYEQFF. CDR3 DNA: TGTGCCAGTCGGGGACTCGGAAGGTATGAGCAGTTCTTC. The full variable domain, its missing parts supplied by reference TRBV25-1 and TRBJ2-1, is EADIYQTPRYLVIGTGKKITLECSQTMGHDKMYWYQQDPGMELHLIHYSYGVNSTEKGDLSSESTVSRIRTEHFPLTLESARPSHTSQYLCASRGLGRYEQFFGPGTRLTVL.

This clone came up a few times. This rearrangement joins TRBV6-2 or TRBV6-3 to TRBJ2-7, with no clear D. V dropped 6 bases and J dropped 3 bases, with 9 bases sitting between them. Germline CDR1 MNHEY, CDR2 SVGEGT. This CDR3 comprises 12 residues. The CDR3 is CASSTIYYEQYF. The CDR3, as DNA: TGTGCCAGCAGCACAATTTACTACGAGCAGTACTTC.

The chain recombines TRBV5-4 with TRBJ1-2, with D unresolved. Trimming shortened V by 0 bases and J by 8 bases, and 17 bases separated the two germline ends. CDR3 length equals 15 residues. The germline V gene encodes CDR1 SGHNT and CDR2 YYREEE (reference sequence). The CDR3 loop is CASSLEGRREAGYTF. CDR3 nucleotide sequence: TGTGCCAGCAGCTTGGAAGGGAGGAGGGAGGCAGGCTACACCTTC.

J is TRBJ2-7 and V is TRBV7-2; tentatively, D is TRBD1 (6 bases). Germline CDR1 and CDR2: SGHTA and FQGNSA. The CDR3 loop spans 14 amino acids. Trimming took off 5 bases at V and 0 bases at J, with 11 bases between the two ends. The CDR3 sequence: CASSEGGASYEQYF. For the CDR3, the DNA is TGTGCCAGCAGCGAAGGGGGAGCCTCCTACGAGCAGTACTTC.

The V and J genes are TRBV6-6 and TRBJ2-7, with D uncertain. Germline CDR1 and CDR2: MNHNY and SVGAGI (reference sequence). V lost 8 bases to trimming and J lost 6 bases, with 5 bases between them. This CDR3 comprises 9 residues. As DNA, the CDR3 is TGTGCCAGCCGGTGCGAGCAGTACTTC. This codes for CASRCEQYF.

This chain uses TRBV9 with TRBJ2-3, with TRBD1 identical over 7 bases. The length of the CDR3 is 15 residues. Germline V gene sequence: CDR1 SGDLS, CDR2 YYNGEE. With V trimmed by 4 bases and J by 6 bases, 11 bases remained unmatched. CDR3 coding DNA: TGTGCCAGCAGCCCCGACAGGGTACTTTCCGATACGCAGTATTTT. Its protein is CASSPDRVLSDTQYF.

The chain couples TRBV11-3 to TRBJ1-4; 9 bases match TRBD1. Germline V gives CDR1 SGHNT, CDR2 YENEEA. Germline trimming cut 5 bases from V and 2 bases from J; bases unmatched to any gene: 3. CDR3 length equals 15 residues. CDR3 sequence (DNA): TGTGCCAGCAGCAACGGACAGGGGACTAATGAAAAACTGTTTTTT. This gives the protein CASSNGQGTNEKLFF.

This clone was picked up one time. This chain links TRBV7-3 with TRBJ2-7, with TRBD2 matching over 10 bases. The trim removed 5 bases at V and 4 bases at J, leaving 8 bases unmatched. CDR3 size: 15 residues. Germline V CDR1 and CDR2: SGHTA, FQGTGA. The CDR3 protein is CASSIQAGGPYEQYF. CDR3 coding DNA: TGTGCCAGCAGCATCCAAGCGGGAGGGCCATACGAGCAGTACTTC.

V is TRBV5-4 and J is TRBJ2-1; TRBD2 matches 10 bases. The CDR3 sequence is 14 residues long. V shed 1 base and J 9 bases; nucleotides not matched to a gene: 4. CDR1 and CDR2 from the germline V gene are SGHNT and YYREEE (reference sequence). CDR3 nucleotide sequence: TGTGCCAGCAGCTTGCTAGCGGGAGTGCCTGAGCAGTTCTTC. Translating it yields CASSLLAGVPEQFF. Variable domain in full (rest from reference TRBV5-4 and TRBJ2-1): ETGVTQSPTHLIKTRGQQVTLRCSSQSGHNTVSWYQQALGQGPQFIFQYYREEENGRGNFPPRFSGLQFPNYSSELNVNALELDDSALYLCASSLLAGVPEQFFGPGTRLTVL.

V and J are TRBV6-1 and TRBJ1-1; D unclear. Germline loops: CDR1 MNHNS, CDR2 SASEGT. V was cut by 2 bases and J by 0 bases, with 10 bases left in between. The CDR3 is 15 amino acids. The CDR3 DNA reads as TGTGCCAGCAGTGAAAATGTGGGCCTGAACACTGAAGCTTTCTTT. Translation: CASSENVGLNTEAFF.

The J gene is TRBJ1-6, the V gene TRBV29-1; D uncertain. The CDR3 loop spans 12 amino acids. V was shortened by 4 bases and J by 8 bases, with 9 bases between the two germline ends. The germline V gene has CDR1 SQVTM and CDR2 ANQGSEA. The CDR3 loop reads CSVGMGDSPLHF. The CDR3 nucleotides are TGCAGCGTTGGAATGGGCGATTCACCCCTCCACTTT.

This rearrangement joins TRBV5-1 to TRBJ2-7; TRBD1 matches at 10 bases. This CDR3 is 15 amino acids long. Germline loops: CDR1 SGHRS, CDR2 YFSETQ. Trimming cost V 4 bases and J 1 base; bases outside gene matches: 5. The CDR3 sequence is CASSNGQGGSYEQYF. The CDR3 DNA reads as TGCGCCAGCAGCAACGGACAGGGGGGTTCCTACGAGCAGTACTTC.

The rearrangement joins TRBV12-5 to TRBJ2-1; 7 nucleotides align to TRBD2. Looked up from germline, CDR1 is LGHNT and CDR2 is FRNRAP. The ends lost 6 bases at V and 4 bases at J; junction bases unmatched: 9. The CDR3 is made up of 15 amino acids. The CDR3 here is CASGPGGSMYNEQFF. The CDR3 DNA sequence: TGTGCTAGTGGGCCCGGGGGGAGCATGTACAATGAGCAGTTCTTC. Complete variable domain (other parts from reference TRBV12-5 and TRBJ2-1): DARVTQTPRHKVTEMGQEVTMRCQPILGHNTVFWYRQTMMQGLELLAYFRNRAPLDDSGMPKDRFSAEMPDATLATLKIQPSEPRDSAVYFCASGPGGSMYNEQFFGPGTRLTVL.

CDR3 coding DNA: TGTGCCAGCAGTAGACTAGCGGGATATGACAATGAGCAGTTCTTC. Protein sequence: CASSRLAGYDNEQFF. V usage is TRBV28 and J usage is TRBJ2-1; TRBD2 aligns across 11 bases. J gave up 5 bases and V 5 bases, and 5 bases lay outside the gene matches. The length of the CDR3 is 15 residues. The germline CDR1 and CDR2 sequences are MDHEN and SYDVKM. The entire variable domain, with the rest obtained from reference TRBV28 and TRBJ2-1, is as follows: DVKVTQSSRYLVKRTGEKVFLECVQDMDHENMFWYRQDPGLGLRLIYFSYDVKMKEKGDIPEGYSVSREKKERFSLILESASTNQTSMYLCASSRLAGYDNEQFFGPGTRLTVL.

V gene TRBV5-4 combines with J gene TRBJ2-1; TRBD2 aligns across 14 bases. This CDR3 contains 15 residues. Trimming cost V 3 bases and J 7 bases; bases outside gene matches: 3. The germline CDR1 and CDR2 sequences are SGHNT and YYREEE (reference sequence). The CDR3 spells CASSSRLAGGNEQFF. In DNA form, the CDR3 reads TGTGCCAGCAGCTCCAGACTAGCGGGGGGGAATGAGCAGTTCTTC. The complete variable domain, with remaining parts taken from reference TRBV5-4 and TRBJ2-1, reads ETGVTQSPTHLIKTRGQQVTLRCSSQSGHNTVSWYQQALGQGPQFIFQYYREEENGRGNFPPRFSGLQFPNYSSELNVNALELDDSALYLCASSSRLAGGNEQFFGPGTRLTVL.

This clone was seen a few times. This sequence joins TRBV10-1 and TRBJ2-1, with a possible D match to TRBD2 (5 bases). Trimming left V 3 bases short and J 5 bases short, with 14 bases between. This CDR3 has 15 residues. The germline CDR1 and CDR2 sequences are WNHNN and SYGVQD (reference sequence). CDR3 loop: CASSDASAGDNEQFF. DNA for the CDR3: TGCGCCAGCAGTGACGCTAGTGCCGGGGACAATGAGCAGTTCTTC.

This chain joins TRBV19 and TRBJ1-4; 8 positions match TRBD1. The germline gives CDR1 LNHDA, CDR2 SQIVND (reference sequence). The CDR3 spans 14 residues. Trimming at V came to 6 bases and at J to 7 bases, leaving 7 bases not matched to a gene. DNA for the CDR3: TGTGCCAGTAGCCCGACAGGGGTCCCTGAAAAACTGTTTTTT. This encodes CASSPTGVPEKLFF.

The genes are TRBV2 and TRBJ2-1; 11 positions agree with TRBD2. Germline values: CDR1 SNHLY, CDR2 FYNNEI. V shed 7 bases and J 0 bases; nucleotides not matched to a gene: 11. The CDR3 sequence is 18 residues long. The DNA of the CDR3 is TGTGCCAGCATGAAGTCCCTAGCGGGGGGAAGCTCCTACAATGAGCAGTTCTTC. Protein sequence: CASMKSLAGGSSYNEQFF.

This clone was observed once. The gene calls are TRBV28 and TRBJ2-3, with a tentative D call TRBD1 (6 bases). The CDR3 is 15 amino acids. Germline CDR1 MDHEN, CDR2 SYDVKM. V lost 6 bases, J lost 0 bases, and 13 bases lay in between. The CDR3 region is CASSRTVASTDTQYF. CDR3 nucleotide sequence: TGTGCCAGCAGCCGGACAGTTGCTAGCACAGATACGCAGTATTTT.

There are a few counts of this clone. The rearrangement links TRBV6-1 to TRBJ2-3; 7 bases match TRBD1. Germline loops: CDR1 MNHNS, CDR2 SASEGT. The junction had 4 bases not matched to a gene; V was cut back by 0 bases and J by 4 bases. This CDR3 region has 15 residues. The DNA of the CDR3 is TGTGCCAGCAGTGAAGCTGTCACAGGGGCAGATACGCAGTATTTT. Translation gives CASSEAVTGADTQYF.

This clone was found a few times. The J gene is TRBJ1-1, the V gene TRBV5-1; 7 bases fit TRBD1. J lost 0 bases, V lost 5 bases, and 1 base had no gene match. Germline-derived CDR1 and CDR2 are SGHRS and YFSETQ. The CDR3 sequence is 13 residues long. The CDR3 loop reads CASRGTVNTEAFF. The CDR3 DNA is TGCGCCAGCAGGGGGACAGTGAACACTGAAGCTTTCTTT.

The chain links TRBV19 to TRBJ1-5, with TRBD1 identical over 7 bases. Germline CDR1 is LNHDA and CDR2 is SQIVND (reference sequence). V lost 1 base to trimming and J lost 0 bases; unmatched junction nucleotides: 9. This CDR3 has 18 residues. The CDR3 sequence: CASSIGAGGLPSNQPQHF. Written as DNA, the CDR3 is TGTGCCAGTAGTATAGGAGCAGGGGGGCTCCCTAGCAATCAGCCCCAGCATTTT.

This clone was seen a single time. The chain uses TRBV2 and TRBJ2-7, with 7 nucleotides matching TRBD1. This CDR3 contains 14 residues. CDR1 SNHLY and CDR2 FYNNEI come from the germline V gene. Germline trimming cut 10 bases from V and 8 bases from J; bases unmatched to any gene: 17. The CDR3 sequence: CATAERQGFAQQYF. In nucleotides, the CDR3 is TGTGCCACAGCGGAGAGACAGGGTTTCGCACAGCAGTACTTC.

The chain has TRBV7-2 and TRBJ2-1, with 12 bases identical to TRBD2. The CDR3 loop spans 17 amino acids. Germline V gives CDR1 SGHTA, CDR2 FQGNSA. Trimming removed 3 bases from V and 1 base from J; junction bases left unmatched: 4. The CDR3 reads CASSLGLAGPSYNEQFF. CDR3 in DNA: TGTGCCAGCAGCTTGGGACTAGCGGGCCCTTCCTACAATGAGCAGTTCTTC.